These 20 T cell receptor beta chains were all obtained from the same sample, sequenced in a study of sequential checkpoint blockade in melanoma. Treatment meaning: randomized to nivolumab then ipilimumab (arm A) or the reverse (arm B). Assay: immunoSEQ multiplex PCR; the TCRdb copy retains only in-frame clones and omits some. The sample comprises under 20,000 clones, roughly 73% of which are singletons, and more than 4% rests with the top ten. The starting material was tumor tissue (inferred from file names), obtained from a patient given nivolumab and ipilimumab in sequence. These receptors all come from a human donor with melanoma.

The chain is built from TRBV19 and TRBJ2-5; tentatively, D is TRBD1 or TRBD2 (5 bases each). Trimming took off 0 bases at V and 6 bases at J, with 8 bases between the two ends. The CDR3 spans 13 residues. Germline CDR1 and CDR2: LNHDA and SQIVND (reference sequence). The CDR3 spells CASSIDRDQTQYF. For the CDR3, the DNA is TGTGCCAGTAGTATAGACAGGGACCAGACCCAGTACTTC.

The chain employs TRBV28 and TRBJ2-6; D not certain. The V gene's germline CDR1 is MDHEN and CDR2 SYDVKM. V dropped 2 bases and J dropped 1 base, with 6 bases sitting between them. The CDR3 consists of 15 residues. The CDR3 DNA reads as TGTGCCAGCAGTTTAACGGGTTCTGGGGCCAACGTCCTGACTTTC. This sequence encodes CASSLTGSGANVLTF.

The chain couples TRBV29-1 to TRBJ2-1; D possibly corresponds to TRBD2 (5 bases). Germline values: CDR1 SQVTM, CDR2 ANQGSEA. Trimming pared 7 bases from V and 7 bases from J, leaving 17 bases between. The CDR3 has 13 amino acids. CDR3 region: CSASARAGNEQFF. CDR3 DNA: TGCAGCGCCAGCGCGAGGGCCGGTAATGAGCAGTTCTTC.

This chain connects TRBV19 to TRBJ2-7; a possible D gene is TRBD1 (6 bases). Germline CDR1 is LNHDA and CDR2 is SQIVND (reference sequence). V was shortened by 3 bases and J by 0 bases, with 12 bases between the two germline ends. This CDR3 has 15 amino acids. Written as DNA, the CDR3 is TGTGCCAGTAGTATCCGGGACACCCCCTCCTACGAGCAGTACTTC. Translated: CASSIRDTPSYEQYF.

This clone was counted only a few times. This rearrangement joins TRBV19 to TRBJ1-1; D is undetermined. CDR1 LNHDA and CDR2 SQIVND come from the germline V gene (reference sequence). This CDR3 has 15 amino acids. Trimming took 1 base from V and 4 from J, leaving 13 bases between them. In nucleotides, the CDR3 is TGTGCCAGTAGTATAGTCTTCCAGGCGAGCACTGAAGCTTTCTTT. Translation gives CASSIVFQASTEAFF.

The chain couples TRBV5-1 to TRBJ1-3, with D unresolved. Trimming removed 0 bases at V and 0 bases at J, with 10 bases between. The germline V gene encodes CDR1 SGHRS and CDR2 YFSETQ. The CDR3 runs 16 residues. CDR3 in DNA: TGCGCCAGCAGCTTGGTGGCCGCTCGCTCTGGAAACACCATATATTTT. Its protein is CASSLVAARSGNTIYF.

The chain is built from TRBV5-1 and TRBJ2-3; maybe TRBD2 (5 bases). The CDR3 totals 15 residues. CDR1 is SGHRS, CDR2 YFSETQ, per germline. V lost 7 bases and J 6 bases, leaving 21 bases between the germline ends. The CDR3 DNA follows: TGCGCCAGCCGACCCGGGGTGAAATTTAGCGATACGCAGTATTTT. Translating gives CASRPGVKFSDTQYF.

V is TRBV6-8 and J is TRBJ1-5; D is unresolved. This CDR3 region has 14 residues. Trimming stripped 4 bases from V and 0 bases from J, with 7 bases between. The germline V gene has CDR1 MNHGY and CDR2 SAAAGT. The CDR3 bases are TGTGCCAGCAGTTTGGACGGTAGCAATCAGCCCCAGCATTTT. It translates to CASSLDGSNQPQHF.

This sequence joins TRBV2 and TRBJ1-1; no clear D. V was pared by 6 bases and J by 0 bases, with 23 bases between. Germline V gene data show CDR1 as SNHLY and CDR2 as FYNNEI. This CDR3 region has 18 residues. The CDR3 reads CASSSTRGVGVMNTEAFF. DNA for the CDR3: TGTGCCAGCAGCTCCACGCGCGGGGTTGGGGTCATGAACACTGAAGCTTTCTTT.

The DNA for the CDR3 is TGTGCCAGCAGCGCCGCCGGGACTAGCGGCCACAATGAGCAGTTCTTC. It is translated as CASSAAGTSGHNEQFF. The rearrangement joins TRBV11-3 to TRBJ2-1; 11 nucleotides align to TRBD2. The CDR3 runs 16 residues. Unmatched junction bases numbered 8, after V lost 5 bases and J lost 5 bases. Germline CDR1 reads SGHNT; CDR2 reads YENEEA.

The V and J genes are TRBV16 and TRBJ2-5; D is unclear. Trimming took 4 bases from V and 4 from J, leaving 10 bases between them. The CDR3 has 13 residues. Per germline, CDR1 KGHSY and CDR2 FQNENV. The CDR3 here is CASSPQQTETQYF. Here the CDR3 DNA reads TGTGCCAGCAGCCCCCAGCAGACAGAGACCCAGTACTTC.

The V call is TRBV18, the J call TRBJ2-7; a possible D gene is TRBD1 (6 bases). Germline CDR1 reads KGHSH; CDR2 reads LQKENI. The ends were cut back, 0 bases at V and 3 bases at J, with 9 bases in the middle. This CDR3 region has 14 residues. The CDR3 sequence: CASSPPTGNYEQYF. In DNA form, the CDR3 reads TGTGCCAGCTCACCACCTACAGGGAACTACGAGCAGTACTTC.

The chain employs TRBV19 and TRBJ2-7, with 7 bases that match TRBD1. Germline V CDR1 and CDR2: LNHDA, SQIVND (reference sequence). The CDR3 consists of 13 residues. The ends lost 6 bases at V and 1 base at J; junction bases unmatched: 3. The CDR3 sequence is CASSGDSSYEQYF. The CDR3 nucleotides are TGTGCCAGTAGCGGGGACAGTTCCTACGAGCAGTACTTC.

The chain links TRBV7-1 to TRBJ2-7; D may be TRBD1 (6 bases). TRBV7-1 is given ORF status, its function remaining uncertain. This CDR3 has 14 residues. V lost 5 bases and J 2 bases, leaving 13 bases between the germline ends. The CDR3 coding sequence is TGTGCCAGCAGCCTCAACAGGGACACCTACGAGCAGTACTTC. This gives the protein CASSLNRDTYEQYF.

This clone has only a few counts. This sequence joins TRBV19 and TRBJ1-4, with 8 positions matching TRBD1. J was trimmed by 8 bases and V by 3 bases; bases with no gene match: 8. Germline V gives CDR1 LNHDA, CDR2 SQIVND (reference sequence). CDR3 length: 15 amino acids. The CDR3 nucleotides read TGTGCCAGTAGTATCGACAGGGGAGGTGGAGAAAAACTGTTTTTT. This encodes CASSIDRGGGEKLFF.

The chain employs TRBV1 and TRBJ2-1; the table's D call, TRBD2, has no DNA check behind it. TRBV1 is designated a pseudogene. The CDR3 contains 14 residues. The DNA of the CDR3 is TGCGCCAGCGGTAGGCAGCGGGGGGGGAATGAGCAGTTCTTC. Translation: CASGRQRGGNEQFF.

J is TRBJ1-3 and V is TRBV11-3; no definite D call. Deletions cut 5 bases from V and 0 bases from J, with 11 bases between. The CDR3 consists of 15 residues. Per germline, CDR1 SGHNT and CDR2 YENEEA. This CDR3 reads CASSPPWFSGNTIYF. The CDR3 region has the DNA TGTGCCAGCAGCCCGCCGTGGTTCTCTGGAAACACCATATATTTT. The variable domain in full, with the rest retrieved from reference TRBV11-3 and TRBJ1-3, is EAGVVQSPRYKIIEKKQPVAFWCNPISGHNTLYWYLQNLGQGPELLIRYENEEAVDDSQLPKDRFSAERLKGVDSTLKIQPAELGDSAVYLCASSPPWFSGNTIYFGEGSWLTVV.

The rearrangement links TRBV6-8 to TRBJ2-1; D is unclear. This CDR3 is built from 12 residues. The germline V gene encodes CDR1 MNHGY and CDR2 SAAAGT. V was pared by 6 bases and J by 6 bases, with 9 bases between. Here the CDR3 reads CASSPVRNEQFF. The CDR3 DNA is TGTGCCAGCAGCCCAGTACGCAATGAGCAGTTCTTC.

This clone was seen once. The chain combines TRBV7-6 with TRBJ2-7; D may correspond to TRBD1 or TRBD2 (5 bases each). Germline loops: CDR1 SGHVS, CDR2 FNYEAQ. The CDR3 consists of 17 residues. The V end was cut by 5 bases, the J end by 2 bases, with 22 bases between. CDR3 amino acids: CASSQEEGWANPYEQYF. CDR3 nucleotide sequence: TGTGCCAGCAGCCAAGAAGAGGGGTGGGCTAATCCCTACGAGCAGTACTTC.

The gene calls are TRBV7-6 and TRBJ2-5, with a possible D match to TRBD1 (6 bases). Trimming pared 5 bases from V and 1 base from J, leaving 11 bases between. The CDR3 is 14 amino acids. CDR1 and CDR2 from the germline V gene are SGHVS and FNYEAQ. The CDR3 sequence: CASSHQGTQETQYF. CDR3 nucleotide sequence: TGTGCCAGCAGCCACCAGGGGACCCAAGAGACCCAGTACTTC.